This T cell receptor (beta chain) originates from a study of neurological immune-mediated disorders. This CDR3 is built from 15 residues. The germline V gene has CDR1 MNHNS and CDR2 SASEGT. V lost 4 bases to trimming and J lost 1 base, with 10 bases between them. This clonotype has a count of ten or more. Its target is not known. 5'RACE employing 10-nucleotide random UMIs yielded the cDNA. One entry per CDR3 protein results from TCRdb running MiXCR on the 5' RACE reads. Here the sample spans 72,000 or so distinct CDR3 sequences, roughly 17% being singletons. Regarding the study as a whole: Patients with HTLV-1-associated myelopathy had the highest level of TCR clonal expansion, whereas patients with multiple sclerosis had the lowest level, falling beneath the level found in healthy controls.

The genes are TRBV6-1 and TRBJ2-2; D is uncertain. The sequenced material came from PBMCs. The sequence was collected from a woman in her forties in good health. This chain's CDR3 is CASSASALNTGELFF. As DNA, the CDR3 is TGTGCCAGCAGTGCCTCGGCACTGAACACCGGGGAGCTGTTTTTT.